A single sample is the source of the 8 T cell receptor beta chains below, sequenced in a study of chemoradiotherapy in HPV16-positive cancers. Some clones are missing from TCRdb's copy, which holds only in-frame ones; the method was immunoSEQ multiplex PCR. Among 750 to 800 clones listed, 65% to 85% were seen once. Specimen: tumor tissue, collected from a patient who underwent chemoradiotherapy. These receptors all come from a human donor with HPV-associated anogenital cancer.

The chain links TRBV7-6 to TRBJ2-1; D might be TRBD2 (6 bases). Germline V CDR1 and CDR2: SGHVS, FNYEAQ. V was clipped by 8 bases and J by 3 bases, with 14 bases between them. CDR3 length equals 14 residues. The CDR3 sequence: CASSQRGIYNEQFF. In DNA form, the CDR3 reads TGTGCCAGCTCTCAGCGCGGGATCTACAATGAGCAGTTCTTC.

This chain connects TRBV13 to TRBJ2-7; D is ambiguous. Trimming took 0 bases from V and 7 from J, leaving 4 bases between them. The CDR3 has 11 amino acids. Germline V lookup: CDR1 PRHDT, CDR2 FYEKMQ (reference sequence). The DNA of the CDR3 is TGTGCCAGCAGCTTAGGGCCGGAGCAGTACTTC. This encodes CASSLGPEQYF.

The chain joins TRBV5-8 to TRBJ2-5, with a possible D match to TRBD2 (7 bases). CDR3 length: 14 residues. Per the germline V gene, CDR1 is SGHTS and CDR2 is YDEGEE. V was pared by 7 bases and J by 5 bases, with 18 bases between. The DNA of the CDR3 is TGTGCCAGCGCGTTGGGGGGGGCCGGGGAGACCCAGTACTTC. The encoded protein is CASALGGAGETQYF.

The chain has TRBV11-1 and TRBJ2-7; D gene uncertain. The V gene's germline CDR1 is SGHAT and CDR2 FQDESV (reference sequence). The CDR3 runs to 14 residues. V was clipped by 0 bases and J by 0 bases, with 6 bases between them. The CDR3 DNA is TGTGCCAGCAGCTTAGCTACGGGCTCCTACGAGCAGTACTTC. The encoded protein is CASSLATGSYEQYF.

V and J are TRBV18 and TRBJ2-1; TRBD2 might be the D (6 bases). Germline V CDR1 and CDR2: KGHSH, LQKENI. CDR3 length equals 15 residues. V lost 6 bases and J 0 bases, leaving 12 bases between the germline ends. The CDR3 nucleotides read TGTGCCAGCTCGCAAGCGGGCCTCTCCTACAATGAGCAGTTCTTC. Translated: CASSQAGLSYNEQFF.

The V and J genes are TRBV6-6 and TRBJ1-1, with 7 bases that match TRBD1. CDR3 size: 15 residues. J gave up 1 base and V 2 bases, and 4 bases lay outside the gene matches. Germline assignment: CDR1 MNHNY and CDR2 SVGAGI (reference sequence). CDR3 loop: CASSYGDSRNTEAFF. CDR3 in DNA: TGTGCCAGCAGTTACGGGGACAGCAGGAACACTGAAGCTTTCTTT.

The rearrangement uses TRBV29-1 and TRBJ2-1; TRBD2 matches 11 bases. V trimming: 6 bases; J trimming: 0 bases; junction bases outside the gene matches: 7. This CDR3 is built from 16 residues. Germline lookup yields CDR1 SQVTM and CDR2 ANQGSEA. The CDR3 sequence: CSVETSGISSYNEQFF. The CDR3 nucleotides read TGCAGCGTAGAGACTAGCGGGATTAGCTCCTACAATGAGCAGTTCTTC.

V gene TRBV29-1 combines with J gene TRBJ1-2; 9 nucleotides match TRBD1. Germline V CDR1 and CDR2: SQVTM, ANQGSEA. This CDR3 is 20 amino acids long. V dropped 0 bases and J dropped 0; count of bases not matched to a gene: 17. The CDR3 bases are TGCAGCGTTGAAGATTTATGGGATCGGGACAGGGACGATTCTAACTATGGCTACACCTTC. Translating gives CSVEDLWDRDRDDSNYGYTF.